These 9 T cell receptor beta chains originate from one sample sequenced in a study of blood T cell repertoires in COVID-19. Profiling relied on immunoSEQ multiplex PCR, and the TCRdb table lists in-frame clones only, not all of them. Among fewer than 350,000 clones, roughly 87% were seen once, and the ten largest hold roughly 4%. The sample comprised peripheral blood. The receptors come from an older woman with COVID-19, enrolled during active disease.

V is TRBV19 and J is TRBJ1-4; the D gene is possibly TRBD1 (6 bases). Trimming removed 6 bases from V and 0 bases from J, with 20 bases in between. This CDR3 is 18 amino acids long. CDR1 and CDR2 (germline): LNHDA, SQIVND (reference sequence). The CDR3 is CASRPIRTASATNEKLFF. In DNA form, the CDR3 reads TGTGCCAGTAGACCAATTAGGACAGCCAGTGCAACTAATGAAAAACTGTTTTTT.

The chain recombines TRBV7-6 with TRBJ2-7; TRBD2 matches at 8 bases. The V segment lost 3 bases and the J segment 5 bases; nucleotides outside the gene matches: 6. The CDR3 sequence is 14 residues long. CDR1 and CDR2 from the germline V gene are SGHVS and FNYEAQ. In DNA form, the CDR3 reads TGTGCCAGCAGCTTCGCTGGACTAGCAAACGAGCAGTACTTC. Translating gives CASSFAGLANEQYF.

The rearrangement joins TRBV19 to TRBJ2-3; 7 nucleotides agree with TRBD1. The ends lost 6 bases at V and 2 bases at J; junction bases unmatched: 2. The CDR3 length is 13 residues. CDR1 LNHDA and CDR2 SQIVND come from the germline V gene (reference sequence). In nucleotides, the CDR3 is TGTGCCAGTAGCGACAGGGCCACAGATACGCAGTATTTT. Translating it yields CASSDRATDTQYF.

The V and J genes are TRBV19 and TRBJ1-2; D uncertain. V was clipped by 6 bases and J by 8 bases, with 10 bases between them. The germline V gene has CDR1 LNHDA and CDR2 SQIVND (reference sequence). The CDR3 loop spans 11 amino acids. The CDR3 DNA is TGTGCCAGTAGGAGTGGTGTCGGCTACACCTTC. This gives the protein CASRSGVGYTF. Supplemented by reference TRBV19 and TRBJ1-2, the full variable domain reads DGGITQSPKYLFRKEGQNVTLSCEQNLNHDAMYWYRQDPGQGLRLIYYSQIVNDFQKGDIAEGYSVSREKKESFPLTVTSAQKNPTAFYLCASRSGVGYTFGSGTRLTVV.

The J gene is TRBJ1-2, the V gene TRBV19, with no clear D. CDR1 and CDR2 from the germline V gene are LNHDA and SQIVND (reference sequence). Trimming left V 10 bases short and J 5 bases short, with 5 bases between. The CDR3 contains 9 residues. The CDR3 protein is CAKAYGYTF. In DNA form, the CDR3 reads TGTGCCAAAGCGTATGGCTACACCTTC.

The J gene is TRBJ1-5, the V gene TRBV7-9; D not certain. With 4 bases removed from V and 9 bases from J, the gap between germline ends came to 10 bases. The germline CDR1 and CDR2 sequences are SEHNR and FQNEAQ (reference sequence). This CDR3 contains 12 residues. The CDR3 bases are TGTGCCAGCAGCTCGGGTTCGATGCCCCAGCATTTT. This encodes CASSSGSMPQHF.

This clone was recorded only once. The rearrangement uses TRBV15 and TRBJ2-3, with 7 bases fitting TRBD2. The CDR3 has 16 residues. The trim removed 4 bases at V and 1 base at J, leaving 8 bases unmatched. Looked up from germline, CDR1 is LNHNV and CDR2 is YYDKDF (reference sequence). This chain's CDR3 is CATSTLGGVRTDTQYF. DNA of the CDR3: TGTGCCACCAGCACTTTGGGGGGGGTACGCACAGATACGCAGTATTTT.

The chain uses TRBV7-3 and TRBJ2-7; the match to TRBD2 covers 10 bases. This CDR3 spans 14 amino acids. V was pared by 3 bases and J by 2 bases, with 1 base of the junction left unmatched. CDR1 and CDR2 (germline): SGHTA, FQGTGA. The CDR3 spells CASSLSGGAYEQYF. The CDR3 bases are TGTGCCAGCAGCTTGAGCGGGGGGGCCTACGAGCAGTACTTC.

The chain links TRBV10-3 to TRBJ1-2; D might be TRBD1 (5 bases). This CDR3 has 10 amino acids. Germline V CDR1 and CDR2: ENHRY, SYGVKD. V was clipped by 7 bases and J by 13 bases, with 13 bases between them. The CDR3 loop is CAIIWGVSTF. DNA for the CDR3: TGTGCCATCATTTGGGGGGTCTCCACCTTC.